A single sample gave rise to the 26 T cell receptor beta chains below, sequenced in a study of beta chain features in type 1 diabetes. Overall study findings and caveats: TCRB CDR3s were moderately but significantly shorter in Type 1 diabetes patients in all four CD4+ subsets.

Since all of the isolated RNA was reverse transcribed, expressed TCRB transcripts were what got sequenced. Method: immunoSEQ multiplex PCR; TCRdb's copy keeps in-frame clones and lacks some. The sample consists of about 710,000 clones, roughly 13% of them appearing once. For these receptors, no antigen is known. Sequencing was performed on naive CD4+ T cells from blood. The receptors were sampled from a man aged 18 to 30 with type 1 diabetes.

The table lists this clone with a few counts. The rearrangement links TRBV14 to TRBJ2-1, with 12 bases that match TRBD2. From germline, CDR1 is SGHDN and CDR2 FVKESK. V shed 4 bases, J shed 5 bases, and the junction held 9 bases outside the gene matches. This CDR3 has 17 residues. The CDR3 spells CASSPKGTSGFHNEQFF. The CDR3 DNA reads as TGTGCCAGCAGCCCCAAGGGGACTAGCGGGTTTCACAATGAGCAGTTCTTC.

The V call is TRBV9, the J call TRBJ1-4; D remains unclear. Trimming stripped 7 bases from V and 4 bases from J, with 8 bases between. Germline CDR1 reads SGDLS; CDR2 reads YYNGEE. CDR3 length equals 12 residues. The CDR3 sequence is CASGRVNEKLFF. In DNA, the CDR3 is TGTGCCAGCGGACGGGTTAATGAAAAACTGTTTTTT.

The rearrangement links TRBV10-3 to TRBJ2-3; D is unresolved. Trimming took 2 bases from V and 1 from J, leaving 7 bases between them. From germline, CDR1 is ENHRY and CDR2 SYGVKD. This CDR3 comprises 14 residues. The CDR3 here is CAISETERTDTQYF. The CDR3 nucleotides are TGTGCCATCAGTGAGACCGAACGCACAGATACGCAGTATTTT.

The chain uses TRBV4-3 and TRBJ1-6; D is possibly TRBD1 (5 bases). CDR3 size: 15 residues. Deletions cut 3 bases from V and 4 bases from J, with 10 bases between. CDR1 is LGHNA, CDR2 YSLEER, per germline. CDR3 nucleotide sequence: TGCGCCAGCAGCCACGACAGTAAATATAATTCACCCCTCCACTTT. Protein product: CASSHDSKYNSPLHF.

The gene calls are TRBV7-9 and TRBJ2-3; the match to TRBD1 covers 8 bases. CDR3 length equals 15 residues. The germline V gene encodes CDR1 SEHNR and CDR2 FQNEAQ (reference sequence). The V gene end was trimmed by 5 bases and the J gene end by 1 base; junction bases not matched to a gene: 5. For the CDR3, the DNA is TGTGCCAGCAGCGACCAGACAGGGGGCACAGATACGCAGTATTTT. Residues: CASSDQTGGTDTQYF.

This chain uses TRBV20-1 with TRBJ1-2, with a possible D match to TRBD1 (5 bases). CDR3 size: 10 residues. Germline V lookup: CDR1 DFQATT, CDR2 SNEGSKA (reference sequence). The V and J ends lost 7 bases and 5 bases respectively, with 8 bases between them. CDR3 sequence reads: CSGQGYGYTF. In nucleotides, the CDR3 is TGCAGTGGCCAGGGTTATGGCTACACCTTC.

This clone was detected only a few times. The genes are TRBV15 and TRBJ1-1; 9 bases are a match to TRBD1. The CDR3 has 13 amino acids. The V and J ends lost 1 base and 8 bases, in that order; junction bases with no gene match: 2. CDR1 is LNHNV, CDR2 YYDKDF, per germline (reference sequence). The DNA for the CDR3 is TGTGCCACCAGCAGAGGTGGACAGGGGGAAGCTTTCTTT. Translating gives CATSRGGQGEAFF.

This chain connects TRBV23-1 to TRBJ1-5; D unclear. TRBV23-1 is flagged as an ORF with uncertain function. The CDR3 totals 14 residues. The V and J ends lost 5 bases and 9 bases respectively, with 17 bases between them. In DNA form, the CDR3 reads TGCGCCAGCAGTTATCCGGACGGCGAGTGGCCCCAGCATTTT. The encoded protein is CASSYPDGEWPQHF.

In its sample, this clone was seen a few times. The chain uses TRBV29-1 and TRBJ2-5; possible D gene TRBD2, 6 bases. The DNA end favors TRBJ2-7, so the J call may be wrong. The germline gives CDR1 SQVTM, CDR2 ANQGSEA. The CDR3 has 15 residues. The CDR3 DNA sequence: TGCAGCGTTGAAGGGGACTGGTGGGGCTCCTACGAGCAGTACTTC. This translates into CSVEGDWWGSYEQYF.

V gene TRBV13 combines with J gene TRBJ2-1; D is possibly TRBD1 (6 bases). Deletions cut 3 bases from V and 0 bases from J, with 9 bases between. The CDR3 contains 15 residues. Germline values: CDR1 PRHDT, CDR2 FYEKMQ (reference sequence). DNA for the CDR3: TGTGCCAGCAGCTTCGGACAGTACTCCTACAATGAGCAGTTCTTC. It codes for CASSFGQYSYNEQFF.

The V gene is TRBV29-1, the J gene TRBJ2-1, with 10 bases identical to TRBD1. V lost 6 bases to trimming and J lost 4 bases; unmatched junction nucleotides: 9. CDR1 and CDR2 (germline): SQVTM, ANQGSEA. This CDR3 comprises 15 residues. CDR3 sequence reads: CSVDSRDRGYNEQFF. The CDR3 DNA reads as TGCAGCGTCGATTCCCGGGACAGGGGATACAATGAGCAGTTCTTC.

V usage is TRBV30 and J usage is TRBJ2-7; 8 bases map to TRBD1. The CDR3 runs to 15 residues. J gave up 9 bases and V 3 bases, and 16 bases lay outside the gene matches. Per germline, CDR1 GTSNPN and CDR2 SVGIG (reference sequence). The CDR3 nucleotides read TGTGCCTGGAGCCATTTTTCAGGGGGCTATATTAGGCAGTACTTC. This translates into CAWSHFSGGYIRQYF.

The rearrangement joins TRBV30 to TRBJ1-2, with 9 bases identical to TRBD1. After removal of 0 bases from V and 7 bases from J, the junction contained 6 bases not matched to a gene. The CDR3 consists of 14 residues. Looked up from germline, CDR1 is GTSNPN and CDR2 is SVGIG (reference sequence). This CDR3 reads CAWSVQGAAAGYTF. The CDR3 DNA reads as TGTGCCTGGAGTGTACAGGGGGCGGCTGCTGGCTACACCTTC.

This rearrangement joins TRBV27 to TRBJ2-7; TRBD2 might be the D (7 bases). The CDR3 runs to 12 residues. With 5 bases removed from V and 7 bases from J, the gap between germline ends came to 12 bases. CDR1 and CDR2 from the germline V gene are MNHEY and SMNVEV (reference sequence). The CDR3 DNA reads as TGTGCCAGCAGTACGGGGGGCCGAGAGCAGTACTTC. This translates into CASSTGGREQYF.

This clone was counted a few times. This chain connects TRBV9 to TRBJ2-5; D may be TRBD1 (5 bases). The CDR3 extends over 11 amino acids. The V gene's germline CDR1 is SGDLS and CDR2 YYNGEE. V lost 3 bases to trimming and J lost 7 bases, with 7 bases between them. The CDR3 is CASSDRGTQYF. The CDR3 DNA is TGTGCCAGCAGCGATAGGGGGACCCAGTACTTC. The whole variable domain, remainder taken from reference TRBV9 and TRBJ2-5, is DSGVTQTPKHLITATGQRVTLRCSPRSGDLSVYWYQQSLDQGLQFLIQYYNGEERAKGNILERFSAQQFPDLHSELNLSSLELGDSALYFCASSDRGTQYFGPGTRLLVL.

This clone has a handful of counts. The V call is TRBV30, the J call TRBJ2-7; the match to TRBD2 covers 7 bases. Unmatched junction bases numbered 6, after V lost 2 bases and J lost 2 bases. CDR1 GTSNPN and CDR2 SVGIG come from the germline V gene (reference sequence). The CDR3 is 14 residues long. The CDR3 loop is CAWSNGLGAYEQYF. For the CDR3, the DNA is TGTGCCTGGAGTAATGGACTAGGCGCCTACGAGCAGTACTTC.

The chain is built from TRBV10-3 and TRBJ2-1; 9 nucleotides agree with TRBD1. Unmatched junction bases numbered 9, after V lost 3 bases and J lost 0 bases. Germline loops: CDR1 ENHRY, CDR2 SYGVKD. The CDR3 extends over 18 amino acids. The CDR3, as DNA: TGTGCCATCAGTGACACTACCGGGACAGGGAGCTCCTACAATGAGCAGTTCTTC. Its translation is CAISDTTGTGSSYNEQFF.

A note on this clone: Other DNA sequences within the sample encode an identical CDR3. This chain joins TRBV9 and TRBJ2-3; TRBD2 agrees at 8 bases. Germline CDR1 is SGDLS and CDR2 is YYNGEE. Losses at the gene ends were 1 base for V and 0 bases for J; bases not matched to a gene: 4. This CDR3 contains 16 residues. In DNA, the CDR3 is TGTGCCAGCAGCGTACTGTCTAGCGGGAGCACAGATACGCAGTATTTT. Protein: CASSVLSSGSTDTQYF.

The chain recombines TRBV28 with TRBJ2-1; D gene uncertain. The V end lost 2 bases, the J end lost 4 bases, and 6 bases lay between the germline ends. Germline CDR1 reads MDHEN; CDR2 reads SYDVKM. This CDR3 is built from 13 residues. CDR3 DNA: TGTGCCAGCAGTTTAGCACAGTACAATGAGCAGTTCTTC. Translating it yields CASSLAQYNEQFF.

This rearrangement joins TRBV11-2 to TRBJ1-5; D perhaps matches TRBD1 (5 bases). Germline CDR1 reads SGHAT; CDR2 reads FQNNGV. V lost 4 bases and J 11 bases, leaving 9 bases between the germline ends. This CDR3 region has 11 residues. The CDR3 nucleotides read TGTGCCAGCAGCTCCGGGGGAGCCCAGCATTTT. Translating it yields CASSSGGAQHF. The whole variable domain, filled in from reference TRBV11-2 and TRBJ1-5, reads EAGVAQSPRYKIIEKRQSVAFWCNPISGHATLYWYQQILGQGPKLLIQFQNNGVVDDSQLPKDRFSAERLKGVDSTLKIQPAKLEDSAVYLCASSSGGAQHFGDGTRLSIL.

The chain links TRBV6-1 to TRBJ1-2, with 10 bases lining up with TRBD1. The germline CDR1 and CDR2 sequences are MNHNS and SASEGT. The trim removed 5 bases at V and 8 bases at J, leaving 11 bases unmatched. This CDR3 is 15 amino acids long. The CDR3 loop reads CASSWPGQGLGGYTF. The CDR3 nucleotides read TGTGCCAGCAGTTGGCCGGGACAGGGGCTTGGGGGCTACACCTTC.

The rearrangement links TRBV7-9 to TRBJ2-5; 10 nucleotides agree with TRBD2. The CDR3 contains 16 residues. CDR1 and CDR2 (germline): SEHNR, FQNEAQ (reference sequence). The V gene end was trimmed by 1 base and the J gene end by 5 bases; junction bases not matched to a gene: 7. In DNA, the CDR3 is TGTGCCAGCAGCTTAGTGGGAGCGGGAGGGCATGAGACCCAGTACTTC. Encoded protein: CASSLVGAGGHETQYF.

The chain recombines TRBV30 with TRBJ2-3, with D maybe TRBD2 (5 bases). Trimming stripped 8 bases from V and 6 bases from J, with 15 bases between. The CDR3 covers 12 residues. Looked up from germline, CDR1 is GTSNPN and CDR2 is SVGIG (reference sequence). The CDR3 reads CAGETSVDTQYF. The CDR3 DNA sequence: TGTGCCGGGGAGACCTCAGTGGATACGCAGTATTTT.

Only a few counts were recorded for this clone. CDR3 coding DNA: TGCGCCAGCAGCCAAGAAACCGGAAACACCATATATTTT. It translates to CASSQETGNTIYF. The rearrangement links TRBV4-3 to TRBJ1-3; D gene ambiguous. This CDR3 is 13 amino acids long. CDR1 and CDR2 (germline): LGHNA, YSLEER. V was shortened by 0 bases and J by 4 bases, with 4 bases between the two germline ends.

Comments on this clone: At one of its ends the junction is not consistent with the germline gene, which may arise from a read error. The chain carries TRBV7-7 and TRBJ2-3; a weak D match, TRBD1 (6 bases). The CDR3 totals 13 residues. The germline V gene has CDR1 SSHAT and CDR2 FNYEAQ (reference sequence). The chain's CDR3 is CASSRTGPDTQYF. In DNA form, the CDR3 reads TGTGCTAGCAGTCGAACAGGGCCAGATACGCAGTATTTT.

The rearrangement uses TRBV10-1 and TRBJ2-6; weak D call: TRBD2 (5 bases). Germline V gene sequence: CDR1 WNHNN, CDR2 SYGVQD (reference sequence). V gave up 9 bases and J gave up 4 bases, with 10 bases separating them. This CDR3 has 13 residues. Written as DNA, the CDR3 is TGCGCCAGGAGGGAATCCGGGGCCAACGTCCTGACTTTC. This translates into CARRESGANVLTF.